This T cell receptor (beta chain) appears in the sequencing data of a study of glioma-infiltrating T cells. General observations from the study: Very few CDR3 sequences were shared between tissue and blood.

This clonotype was seen repeatedly, ten times or more. What it recognizes is unknown. The iRepertoire nested amplicon-rescue multiplex PCR amplified TCR alpha and beta CDR3s from RNA. Using its own MiXCR run on the multiplex PCR reads, TCRdb lists one record per CDR3 protein. The data contain more than 300,000 distinct CDR3 sequences, less than 50% of them singletons. This CDR3 spans 15 amino acids. In germline, CDR1 is MDHEN, CDR2 SYDVKM. V was shortened by 5 bases and J by 6 bases, with 19 bases between the two germline ends. This chain uses TRBV28 with TRBJ2-5; D possibly corresponds to TRBD2 (6 bases). The receptor comes from a human donor with low-grade glioma or glioblastoma, undergoing nonglioma brain surgery, or in good health (not recorded which). Specimen: glioma tissue, nonneoplastic brain tissue, or PBMCs (not recorded which). The CDR3 DNA reads as TGTGCCAGCAGTGTCATGGGGCCAGGAGGGAAGACCCAGTACTTC. Its protein product is CASSVMGPGGKTQYF.